Listed below are T cell receptor beta chains from one sample, sequenced in a study of blood T cell repertoires in COVID-19. Clones were read by immunoSEQ multiplex PCR, and TCRdb kept only the in-frame ones, dropping some. The repertoire holds around 37,000 clones, with about 88% as singletons. Sequencing was carried out using peripheral blood. These receptors originate from a human donor in a cohort sampled during active COVID-19. Both conserved end residues are part of each CDR3.

j_gene,v_gene,CDR3aa
TRBJ2-5,TRBV4-1,CASSQDLLAETQYF
TRBJ2-1,TRBV9,CASSVGAGGYNEQFF
TRBJ2-2,TRBV19,CASTTVLTGELFF
TRBJ1-1,TRBV7-9,CASSIRTGETEAFF
TRBJ2-3,TRBV4-1,CASSQLGGGGTDTQYF
TRBJ2-1,TRBV6-5,CASTRAQGYNEQFF
TRBJ2-7,TRBV3-1/TRBV3-2,CASSQGPSTDTMDYEQYF
TRBJ1-3,TRBV19,CASRADRPHSGNTIYF
TRBJ2-7,TRBV5-4,CASSDQGYEQYF
TRBJ2-5,TRBV10-3,CAIRPGQGQETQYF
TRBJ2-3,TRBV3-1/TRBV3-2,CASSLGGGRTDTQYF
TRBJ1-1,TRBV27,CASSSPGTSSTEAFF
TRBJ2-7,TRBV15,CATSRGGSEGRDLVEQYF
TRBJ1-4,TRBV7-9,CASSLQREKLFF
TRBJ2-3,TRBV5-1,CASSLLQGVTQYF
TRBJ1-1,TRBV6-1,CASSEGVGLNTEAFF
TRBJ2-1,TRBV7-2,CASSPQGARNNEQFF
TRBJ2-1,TRBV7-8,CASSLRVTSSYNEQFF
TRBJ2-3,TRBV3-1/TRBV3-2,CASSHGGGRVDTQYF
TRBJ1-4,TRBV9,CASSVGNRVANEKLFF
TRBJ2-2,TRBV24-1,CATSDIKTGGMGELFF
TRBJ1-1,TRBV3-1/TRBV3-2,CASSPETNTEAFF
TRBJ1-4,TRBV7-9,CASSFGQGAPNEKLFF
TRBJ1-4,TRBV10-2,CASSEPDRGDEKLFF
TRBJ1-1,TRBV7-8,CASSSLRGTEAFF
TRBJ2-3,TRBV5-1,CASSLGTGGTDTQYF